One and the same sample provided the 2 T cell receptor beta chains below, sequenced in a study of blood T cell repertoires in COVID-19. TCRdb's table, derived via immunoSEQ multiplex PCR, lists solely in-frame clones and lacks some. This table has over 85,000 clones, more than 75% appearing once. Sequenced material: peripheral blood. These receptors originate from a human donor in a cohort sampled during active COVID-19.

The chain combines TRBV4-1 with TRBJ2-2; 7 bases match TRBD2. Trimming removed 3 bases from V and 7 bases from J; junction bases left unmatched: 11. This CDR3 comprises 16 residues. The germline gives CDR1 MGHRA, CDR2 YSYEKL. As DNA, the CDR3 is TGCGCCAGCAGCCATCCCCCAGCGGGGTTACACGGGGAGCTGTTTTTT. This gives the protein CASSHPPAGLHGELFF.

The chain recombines TRBV5-4 with TRBJ1-2; D is unclear. CDR1 is SGHNT and CDR2 is YYREEE in the germline V gene (reference sequence). Trimming removed 3 bases at V and 4 bases at J, with 13 bases between. This CDR3 comprises 14 residues. Written as DNA, the CDR3 is TGTGCCAGCAGCTCGACAACCACCGGCTATGGCTACACCTTC. Its protein product is CASSSTTTGYGYTF.